A single sample is the source of the 15 T cell receptor beta chains below, sequenced in a study of cytomegalovirus exposure and HLA in healthy donors. The data were produced by immunoSEQ multiplex PCR, yet TCRdb's version contains in-frame clones alone and is incomplete. Found here are fewer than 85,000 clones, about 90% of them singletons; the top ten hold approximately 4.2%. Sequenced input: PBMCs. The receptors shown here come from a woman aged 18-29 years in good health and CMV-seropositive.

The chain recombines TRBV6-6 with TRBJ2-7, with 10 bases lining up with TRBD1. Per germline, CDR1 MNHNY and CDR2 SVGAGI (reference sequence). The V gene end was trimmed by 2 bases and the J gene end by 4 bases; junction bases not matched to a gene: 8. The CDR3 sequence is 16 residues long. CDR3 loop: CASSYRGDRGFYEQYF. The CDR3, as DNA: TGTGCCAGCAGTTACCGTGGGGACAGGGGCTTTTACGAGCAGTACTTC.

The V and J genes are TRBV19 and TRBJ1-1; no definite D call. The V gene's germline CDR1 is LNHDA and CDR2 SQIVND (reference sequence). Deletions cut 6 bases from V and 4 bases from J, with 12 bases between. The CDR3 is 13 residues long. The CDR3 region has the DNA TGTGCCAGTAGCCGGGGTGAGGTCACTGAAGCTTTCTTT. Translation: CASSRGEVTEAFF.

The chain links TRBV7-9 to TRBJ2-5; D is perhaps TRBD1 (5 bases). The germline V and J ends were trimmed by 5 bases and 1 base, with 11 bases remaining between them. Germline CDR1 SEHNR, CDR2 FQNEAQ (reference sequence). The CDR3 sequence is 14 residues long. CDR3 residues: CASSPTGPQETQYF. CDR3 DNA sequence: TGTGCCAGCAGCCCAACAGGACCCCAAGAGACCCAGTACTTC.

A note on this clone: Other nucleotide sequences in the sample specify the same CDR3. The CDR3 is CASSPGQGGTDTQYF. Here the CDR3 DNA reads TGTGCCAGCTCACCCGGACAGGGGGGCACAGATACGCAGTATTTT. The chain employs TRBV18 and TRBJ2-3, with 10 bases lining up with TRBD1. V lost 3 bases to trimming and J lost 1 base; unmatched junction nucleotides: 1. The germline V gene has CDR1 KGHSH and CDR2 LQKENI. The CDR3 is made up of 15 amino acids.

The gene calls are TRBV10-3 and TRBJ1-2, with D possibly TRBD1 on 5 matching bases. The germline V gene encodes CDR1 ENHRY and CDR2 SYGVKD. The CDR3 covers 13 residues. Trimming left V 3 bases short and J 7 bases short, with 12 bases between. CDR3 coding DNA: TGTGCCATCAGTGACGGGGGGATCTTTGGCTACACCTTC. This translates into CAISDGGIFGYTF.

The table lists this clone with a count of one. This rearrangement joins TRBV11-3 to TRBJ2-2; D is uncertain. Deletions cut 2 bases from V and 1 base from J, with 5 bases between. Germline-derived CDR1 and CDR2 are SGHNT and YENEEA. This CDR3 comprises 14 residues. The CDR3 nucleotides are TGTGCCAGCAGCTTATCAGGGAACACCGGGGAGCTGTTTTTT. Its protein product is CASSLSGNTGELFF. Together with reference TRBV11-3 and TRBJ2-2, the CDR3 gives the full variable domain: EAGVVQSPRYKIIEKKQPVAFWCNPISGHNTLYWYLQNLGQGPELLIRYENEEAVDDSQLPKDRFSAERLKGVDSTLKIQPAELGDSAVYLCASSLSGNTGELFFGEGSRLTVL.

This chain's CDR3 is CASSQSGAVDTQYF. Written as DNA, the CDR3 is TGCGCCAGCAGCCAATCCGGAGCAGTGGATACGCAGTATTTT. The chain couples TRBV4-1 to TRBJ2-3, with D uncertain. The CDR3 is 14 residues long. The germline CDR1 and CDR2 sequences are MGHRA and YSYEKL. V lost 2 bases, J lost 6 bases, and 12 bases lay in between.

This chain uses TRBV2 with TRBJ1-3, with TRBD1 as a possible D gene (5 bases). The length of the CDR3 is 15 residues. V was trimmed by 1 base and J by 2 bases, leaving 9 bases between them. Germline V lookup: CDR1 SNHLY, CDR2 FYNNEI. In DNA, the CDR3 is TGTGCCAGCAGTGAAGGTGCAGGGACTGGAAACACCATATATTTT. It translates to CASSEGAGTGNTIYF.

The rearrangement links TRBV2 to TRBJ2-7; tentative D call: TRBD1 (5 bases). There are 13 residues in the CDR3. Germline loops: CDR1 SNHLY, CDR2 FYNNEI. Trimming took off 3 bases at V and 3 bases at J, with 9 bases between the two ends. CDR3 amino acids: CASSDPRGYEQYF. The CDR3 DNA sequence: TGTGCCAGCAGTGACCCTAGGGGCTACGAGCAGTACTTC.

The chain couples TRBV9 to TRBJ2-3, with 14 nucleotides matching TRBD2. In germline, CDR1 is SGDLS, CDR2 YYNGEE. The CDR3 is 16 amino acids. V was clipped by 3 bases and J by 5 bases; unmatched bases: 5. The CDR3 reads CASSGLAGGPVDTQYF. CDR3 DNA: TGTGCCAGCAGCGGACTAGCGGGAGGGCCTGTAGATACGCAGTATTTT.

The rearrangement links TRBV6-6 to TRBJ1-2; 7 bases agree with TRBD1. Germline trimming cut 7 bases from V and 4 bases from J; bases unmatched to any gene: 6. Looked up from germline, CDR1 is MNHNY and CDR2 is SVGAGI (reference sequence). The CDR3 runs 13 residues. The CDR3 here is CASTPGQIYGYTF. The CDR3 nucleotides are TGTGCCAGCACCCCGGGACAGATCTATGGCTACACCTTC.

The genes are TRBV27 and TRBJ1-1; 9 nucleotides align to TRBD1. The CDR3 runs 14 residues. J lost 1 base, V lost 8 bases, and 5 bases had no gene match. Per the germline V gene, CDR1 is MNHEY and CDR2 is SMNVEV (reference sequence). CDR3 sequence reads: CASSEGQGNTEAFF. Here the CDR3 DNA reads TGTGCCAGCTCTGAGGGACAGGGGAACACTGAAGCTTTCTTT.

V and J are TRBV2 and TRBJ1-1; D is possibly TRBD1 (6 bases). The CDR3 has 13 amino acids. V shed 4 bases and J shed 5 bases, with 11 bases lying between them. CDR1 and CDR2 from the germline V gene are SNHLY and FYNNEI. This chain's CDR3 is CASSGRQGTEAFF. In DNA, the CDR3 is TGTGCCAGCAGTGGTCGTCAGGGGACTGAAGCTTTCTTT.

The rearrangement links TRBV28 to TRBJ2-5; tentatively, D is TRBD1 (6 bases). Trimming removed 5 bases from V and 5 bases from J, with 12 bases in between. Per germline, CDR1 MDHEN and CDR2 SYDVKM. The CDR3 extends over 13 amino acids. The CDR3 here is CASSGGRGETQYF. DNA for the CDR3: TGTGCCAGCAGTGGGGGCCGCGGTGAGACCCAGTACTTC.

This chain links TRBV19 with TRBJ1-1, with a possible D match to TRBD1 (6 bases). The V end lost 3 bases, the J end lost 0 bases, and 11 bases lay between the germline ends. CDR1 LNHDA and CDR2 SQIVND come from the germline V gene (reference sequence). The CDR3 spans 15 residues. CDR3 sequence reads: CASSIADRLNTEAFF. CDR3 in DNA: TGTGCCAGTAGTATTGCGGACAGACTGAACACTGAAGCTTTCTTT.